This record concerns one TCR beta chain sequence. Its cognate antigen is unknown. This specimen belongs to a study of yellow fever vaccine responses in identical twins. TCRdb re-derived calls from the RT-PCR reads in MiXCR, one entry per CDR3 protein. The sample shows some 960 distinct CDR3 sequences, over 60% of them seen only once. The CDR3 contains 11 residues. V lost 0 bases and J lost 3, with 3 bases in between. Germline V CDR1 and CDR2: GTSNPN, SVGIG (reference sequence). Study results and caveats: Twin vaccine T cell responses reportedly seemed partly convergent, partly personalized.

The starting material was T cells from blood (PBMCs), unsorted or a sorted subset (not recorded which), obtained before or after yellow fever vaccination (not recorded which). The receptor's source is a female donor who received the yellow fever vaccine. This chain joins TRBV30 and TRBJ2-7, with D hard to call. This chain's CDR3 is CAWSVSYEQYV. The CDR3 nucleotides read TGTGCCTGGAGTGTAAGCTACGAGCAGTACGTC.